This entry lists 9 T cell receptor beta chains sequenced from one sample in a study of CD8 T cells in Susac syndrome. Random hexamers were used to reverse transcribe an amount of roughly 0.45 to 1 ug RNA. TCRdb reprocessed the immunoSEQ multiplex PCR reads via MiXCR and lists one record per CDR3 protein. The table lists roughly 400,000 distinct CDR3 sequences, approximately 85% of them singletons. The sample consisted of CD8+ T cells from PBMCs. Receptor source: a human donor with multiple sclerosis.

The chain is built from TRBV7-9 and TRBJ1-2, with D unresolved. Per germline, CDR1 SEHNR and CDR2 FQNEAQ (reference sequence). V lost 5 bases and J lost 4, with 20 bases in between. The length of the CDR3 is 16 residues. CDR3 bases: TGTGCCAGCAGCCGGATGGACCGGACCCTGAGCTATGGCTACACCTTC. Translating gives CASSRMDRTLSYGYTF.

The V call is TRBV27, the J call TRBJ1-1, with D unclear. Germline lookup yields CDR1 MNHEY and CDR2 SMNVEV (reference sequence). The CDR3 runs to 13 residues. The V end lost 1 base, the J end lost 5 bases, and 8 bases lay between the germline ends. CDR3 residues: CASSLWPGTEAFF. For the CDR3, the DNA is TGTGCCAGCAGTTTATGGCCGGGGACTGAAGCTTTCTTT.

The CDR3 sequence: CSASPDGAYEQYF. In DNA, the CDR3 is TGCAGTGCTAGCCCGGACGGAGCCTACGAGCAGTACTTC. V is TRBV20-1 and J is TRBJ2-7; D remains ambiguous. Per the germline V gene, CDR1 is DFQATT and CDR2 is SNEGSKA (reference sequence). V was shortened by 3 bases and J by 2 bases, with 11 bases between the two germline ends. The CDR3 is 13 amino acids.

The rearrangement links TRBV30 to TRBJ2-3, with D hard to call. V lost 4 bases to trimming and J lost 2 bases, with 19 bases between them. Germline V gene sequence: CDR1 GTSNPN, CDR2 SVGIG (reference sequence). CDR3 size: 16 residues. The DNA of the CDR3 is TGTGCCTGGACCCTGTCAGGCAGGTGGACCACAGATACGCAGTATTTT. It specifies CAWTLSGRWTTDTQYF.

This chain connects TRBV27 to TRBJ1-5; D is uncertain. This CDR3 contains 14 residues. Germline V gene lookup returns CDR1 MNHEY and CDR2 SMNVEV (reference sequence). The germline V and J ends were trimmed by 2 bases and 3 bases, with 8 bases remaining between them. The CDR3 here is CASSLAGYNQPQHF. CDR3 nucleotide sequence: TGTGCCAGCAGTTTAGCGGGGTACAATCAGCCCCAGCATTTT.

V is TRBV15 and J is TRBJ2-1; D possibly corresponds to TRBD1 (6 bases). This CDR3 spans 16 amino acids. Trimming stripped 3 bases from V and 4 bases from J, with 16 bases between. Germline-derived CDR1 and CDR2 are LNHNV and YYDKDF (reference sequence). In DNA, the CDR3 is TGTGCCACCAGCAGGGGCGCGCAGGGGTCATACAATGAGCAGTTCTTC. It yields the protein CATSRGAQGSYNEQFF.

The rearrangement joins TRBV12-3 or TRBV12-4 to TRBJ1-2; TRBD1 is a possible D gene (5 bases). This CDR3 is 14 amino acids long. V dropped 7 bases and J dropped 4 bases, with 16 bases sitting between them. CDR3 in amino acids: CASTPPGDAYGYTF. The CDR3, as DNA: TGTGCCAGCACCCCGCCCGGGGACGCCTATGGCTACACCTTC.

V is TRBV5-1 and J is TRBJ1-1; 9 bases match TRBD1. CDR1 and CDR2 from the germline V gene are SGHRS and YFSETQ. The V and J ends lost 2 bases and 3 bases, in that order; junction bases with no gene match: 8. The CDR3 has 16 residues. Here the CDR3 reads CASSLQGAPRDTEAFF. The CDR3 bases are TGCGCCAGCAGCTTACAGGGGGCCCCCCGGGACACTGAAGCTTTCTTT.

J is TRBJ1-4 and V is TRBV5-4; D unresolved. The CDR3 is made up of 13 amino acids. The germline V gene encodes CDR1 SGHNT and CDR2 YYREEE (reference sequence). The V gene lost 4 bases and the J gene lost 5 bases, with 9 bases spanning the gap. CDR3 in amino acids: CASSPAANEKLFF. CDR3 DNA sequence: TGTGCCAGCAGCCCCGCAGCAAATGAAAAACTGTTTTTT.